A selection of T cell receptor beta chains follows, all from one sample in a study of T cells in localized non-small cell lung cancer. The method was immunoSEQ multiplex PCR; TCRdb's version includes in-frame clones alone and lacks a portion of them. The table records around 25,000 clones, approximately 78% of them present only once. This specimen consisted of peripheral blood, obtained before any cancer treatment. The receptors were sampled from a woman aged 40-69 years with stage I lung adenocarcinoma. CDR3s include the opening cysteine and the closing phenylalanine or tryptophan. The D gene is left open where the match is weak. The size field is filled for only some rows; it gives once, few, many or a size class.

D gene: .; clone size: once; V gene: TRBV5-6; J gene: TRBJ2-1; CDR3 protein: CASSFGRYNEQFF; CDR3 DNA: TGTGCCAGCAGCTTCGGCAGATACAATGAGCAGTTCTTC
D gene: .; clone size: few; V gene: TRBV6-5; J gene: TRBJ1-2; CDR3 protein: CASSLDSNYGYTF; CDR3 DNA: TGTGCCAGCAGTTTAGACAGTAACTATGGCTACACCTTC
D gene: .; clone size: once; V gene: TRBV4-3; J gene: TRBJ1-1; CDR3 protein: CASSQAYEPTEAFF; CDR3 DNA: TGCGCCAGCAGCCAAGCCTACGAGCCCACTGAAGCTTTCTTT
D gene: TRBD1; clone size: .; V gene: TRBV7-2; J gene: TRBJ1-2; CDR3 protein: CASSPGTGRGYTF; CDR3 DNA: TGTGCCAGCAGCCCAGGGACAGGGCGGGGCTACACCTTC
D gene: TRBD2; clone size: .; V gene: TRBV11-2; J gene: TRBJ2-7; CDR3 protein: CASSLDPLERGYEQYF; CDR3 DNA: TGTGCCAGCAGCTTAGATCCTTTAGAGCGGGGGTACGAGCAGTACTTC
D gene: .; clone size: .; V gene: TRBV10-3; J gene: TRBJ2-1; CDR3 protein: CAISETPGTGYNEQFF; CDR3 DNA: TGTGCCATCAGTGAGACCCCCGGGACTGGATACAATGAGCAGTTCTTC
D gene: .; clone size: .; V gene: TRBV9; J gene: TRBJ2-1; CDR3 protein: CASSPRGGLPPYNEQFF; CDR3 DNA: TGTGCCAGCAGCCCCCGAGGGGGGCTTCCCCCCTACAATGAGCAGTTCTTC
D gene: .; clone size: once; V gene: TRBV19; J gene: TRBJ2-2; CDR3 protein: CASRKRASQNTGELFF; CDR3 DNA: TGTGCCAGTAGGAAGAGGGCTAGCCAGAACACCGGGGAGCTGTTTTTT
D gene: .; clone size: once; V gene: TRBV5-5; J gene: TRBJ1-2; CDR3 protein: CASSSDGTYGYTF; CDR3 DNA: TGTGCCAGCAGCTCTGACGGAACCTATGGCTACACCTTC
D gene: .; clone size: .; V gene: TRBV7-2; J gene: TRBJ1-3; CDR3 protein: CASSLGNTIYF; CDR3 DNA: TGTGCCAGCAGCTTGGGAAACACCATATATTTT
D gene: TRBD2; clone size: .; V gene: TRBV4-1; J gene: TRBJ2-2; CDR3 protein: CASSQVAGYTGELFF; CDR3 DNA: TGCGCCAGCAGCCAGGTAGCGGGGTACACCGGGGAGCTGTTTTTT
D gene: TRBD2; clone size: .; V gene: TRBV9; J gene: TRBJ2-1; CDR3 protein: CASSVAGGSYNEQFF; CDR3 DNA: TGTGCCAGCAGCGTAGCGGGGGGCTCCTACAATGAGCAGTTCTTC
D gene: .; clone size: .; V gene: TRBV10-2; J gene: TRBJ2-2; CDR3 protein: CASSPQMKGELFF; CDR3 DNA: TGCGCCAGCAGTCCCCAGATGAAGGGGGAGCTGTTTTTT
D gene: .; clone size: .; V gene: TRBV9; J gene: TRBJ2-7; CDR3 protein: CASSVGNSYEQYF; CDR3 DNA: TGTGCCAGCAGCGTGGGGAACTCCTACGAGCAGTACTTC
D gene: TRBD2; clone size: .; V gene: TRBV12-5; J gene: TRBJ2-3; CDR3 protein: CASGLRTSGAGDTQYF; CDR3 DNA: TGTGCTAGTGGTTTGAGGACTAGCGGGGCCGGAGATACGCAGTATTTT
D gene: TRBD1; clone size: few; V gene: TRBV19; J gene: TRBJ2-5; CDR3 protein: CASSITGGRETQYF; CDR3 DNA: TGTGCCAGTAGTATCACAGGGGGACGAGAGACCCAGTACTTC
D gene: .; clone size: .; V gene: TRBV11-3; J gene: TRBJ2-2; CDR3 protein: CASSPRDPGELFF; CDR3 DNA: TGTGCCAGCAGCCCCAGGGATCCCGGGGAGCTGTTTTTT
D gene: .; clone size: .; V gene: TRBV4-3; J gene: TRBJ1-2; CDR3 protein: CASSQEGTSGYTF; CDR3 DNA: TGCGCCAGCAGCCAAGAGGGTACCAGTGGCTACACCTTC
D gene: .; clone size: .; V gene: TRBV5-6; J gene: TRBJ1-1; CDR3 protein: CASSLDTEAFF; CDR3 DNA: TGTGCCAGCAGCTTAGACACTGAAGCTTTCTTT
D gene: .; clone size: .; V gene: TRBV7-2; J gene: TRBJ1-2; CDR3 protein: CASSLSTGNYGYTF; CDR3 DNA: TGTGCCAGCAGCTTATCAACAGGGAACTATGGCTACACCTTC
D gene: TRBD1; clone size: .; V gene: TRBV29-1; J gene: TRBJ2-4; CDR3 protein: CSVLGGDIQYF; CDR3 DNA: TGCAGCGTCCTAGGGGGCGACATTCAGTACTTC
D gene: TRBD1; clone size: medium-sized; V gene: TRBV27; J gene: TRBJ1-2; CDR3 protein: CASSLRQGYGYTF; CDR3 DNA: TGTGCCAGCAGTTTAAGACAGGGCTATGGCTACACCTTC
D gene: TRBD2; clone size: .; V gene: TRBV7-2; J gene: TRBJ2-3; CDR3 protein: CASSLAGGSTDTQYF; CDR3 DNA: TGTGCCAGCTCACTAGCGGGGGGGAGCACAGATACGCAGTATTTT